Shown below are 20 T cell receptor beta chains from a single sample sequenced in a study of post-analysis software for immune sequencing data (dated by TCRdb to between 2014 and 2016). These receptors are not linked to any known antigen. Study-wide findings and limitations: Significantly higher frequencies in patients than in controls were found for five or six TRBV segments, including TRBV5-6, TRBV5-1 and TRBV20-1.

To prepare the library, PCR was applied. The sequencing machine was an Illumina HiSeq 2500. To reduce PCR and sequencing biases, unique molecular identifiers were built into the TCR beta cDNA libraries. Clones were called with MiXCR by TCRdb after fastp trimmed the public reads at Q25, and only in-frame beta chains were retained. Rows merge per CDR3 protein into single entries with the most common DNA and genes. Here the sample has more than 450,000 distinct CDR3 sequences; about 44% occur a single time. Around 1.7% of the sample goes to the ten largest clones. Sequencing was carried out using blood. The receptors originated from a girl aged 10-17 years with multiple sclerosis.

V is TRBV12-3 or TRBV12-4 and J is TRBJ2-1, with 8 bases identical to TRBD1. This CDR3 spans 16 amino acids. With 8 bases clipped from V and 1 base from J, the junction kept 10 bases outside the gene matches. The CDR3 bases are TGTGCCAGCCTCCTCTCAGGGGGCGCATCCTACAATGAGCAGTTCTTC. Translation: CASLLSGGASYNEQFF.

The gene calls are TRBV5-1 and TRBJ2-1; a weak D match, TRBD2 (5 bases). Germline V gene data show CDR1 as SGHRS and CDR2 as YFSETQ. This CDR3 spans 15 amino acids. The ends were cut back, 0 bases at V and 7 bases at J, with 14 bases in the middle. CDR3 bases: TGCGCCAGCAGCTTGGCGGGAATGGCAGTGAATGAGCAGTTCTTC. Residues: CASSLAGMAVNEQFF. Drawing the rest from reference TRBV5-1 and TRBJ2-1, the complete variable domain is KAGVTQTPRYLIKTRGQQVTLSCSPISGHRSVSWYQQTPGQGLQFLFEYFSETQRNKGNFPGRFSGRQFSNSRSEMNVSTLELGDSALYLCASSLAGMAVNEQFFGPGTRLTVL.

The chain links TRBV2 to TRBJ1-5, with D possibly being TRBD1 (6 bases). The CDR3 has 15 amino acids. The germline CDR1 and CDR2 sequences are SNHLY and FYNNEI. Trimming left V 4 bases short and J 1 base short, with 11 bases between. The CDR3 sequence is CASSAQGESNQPQHF. The CDR3, as DNA: TGTGCCAGCAGTGCACAGGGAGAGAGCAATCAGCCCCAGCATTTT.

The chain employs TRBV6-4 and TRBJ2-1; D tentatively reads TRBD1 or TRBD2 (5 bases each). Judging by the DNA end, TRBJ2-7 fits better; the J call may be wrong. Germline CDR1 MRHNA, CDR2 SNTAGT. The CDR3 has 13 amino acids. CDR3 sequence reads: CASARGTYNEQYF. The CDR3 bases are TGTGCCAGCGCGAGGGGAACCTACAATGAGCAGTACTTC.

The rearrangement joins TRBV12-3 or TRBV12-4 to TRBJ1-2; 8 bases align to TRBD1. The V gene end was trimmed by 6 bases and the J gene end by 4 bases; junction bases not matched to a gene: 10. The CDR3 has 15 amino acids. CDR3 sequence: CASSQRTGRAYGYTF. For the CDR3, the DNA is TGTGCCAGCAGCCAACGGACAGGGAGGGCCTATGGCTACACCTTC.

This chain connects TRBV10-3 to TRBJ2-1; D is undetermined. CDR1 and CDR2 (germline): ENHRY, SYGVKD. The CDR3 is made up of 13 amino acids. V was shortened by 4 bases and J by 7 bases, with 11 bases between the two germline ends. The CDR3 sequence: CAISGLAGNEQFF. The CDR3 DNA reads TGTGCCATCAGTGGACTGGCCGGAAATGAGCAGTTCTTC.

This clonotype was recorded a few times. J is TRBJ2-7 and V is TRBV20-1; 10 bases are shared with TRBD2. The germline gives CDR1 DFQATT, CDR2 SNEGSKA (reference sequence). CDR3 size: 14 residues. The V and J ends lost 7 bases and 2 bases, in that order; junction bases with no gene match: 8. This chain's CDR3 is CSVSGTSDPYEQYF. CDR3 DNA: TGCAGTGTATCTGGGACTAGCGACCCCTACGAGCAGTACTTC.

This sequence joins TRBV2 and TRBJ2-3; 9 bases line up with TRBD2. The germline V gene encodes CDR1 SNHLY and CDR2 FYNNEI. The CDR3 is 15 residues long. Losses at the gene ends were 11 bases for V and 2 bases for J; bases not matched to a gene: 11. CDR3 amino acids: CAVPWASGVTDTQYF. CDR3 in DNA: TGTGCCGTCCCCTGGGCTAGCGGGGTCACAGATACGCAGTATTTT.

The chain recombines TRBV20-1 with TRBJ1-5, with a possible D match to TRBD1 (5 bases). The ends were cut back, 4 bases at V and 5 bases at J, with 15 bases in the middle. Germline-derived CDR1 and CDR2 are DFQATT and SNEGSKA (reference sequence). This CDR3 is built from 14 residues. This CDR3 is CSAISGLVDQPQHF. The CDR3 coding sequence is TGCAGTGCTATCTCAGGGTTAGTTGATCAGCCCCAGCATTTT.

The CDR3 loop reads CSATNGGAYGYTF. In nucleotides, the CDR3 is TGCAGTGCAACGAATGGGGGGGCCTATGGCTACACCTTC. The chain joins TRBV20-1 to TRBJ1-2; weak D call: TRBD1 (6 bases). The germline V and J ends were trimmed by 6 bases and 4 bases, with 15 bases remaining between them. The CDR3 runs 13 residues. CDR1 DFQATT and CDR2 SNEGSKA come from the germline V gene (reference sequence).

This clonotype appeared a few times. V gene TRBV5-1 combines with J gene TRBJ2-1; D is ambiguous. The germline V and J ends were trimmed by 7 bases and 3 bases, with 14 bases remaining between them. CDR1 is SGHRS and CDR2 is YFSETQ in the germline V gene. The CDR3 is made up of 14 amino acids. CDR3 nucleotide sequence: TGCGCCAGCGCCCTGGGGAACCTCTACAATGAGCAGTTCTTC. Translation gives CASALGNLYNEQFF. The full variable domain, in which reference TRBV5-1 and TRBJ2-1 provide the parts outside the CDR3, is KAGVTQTPRYLIKTRGQQVTLSCSPISGHRSVSWYQQTPGQGLQFLFEYFSETQRNKGNFPGRFSGRQFSNSRSEMNVSTLELGDSALYLCASALGNLYNEQFFGPGTRLTVL.

This chain joins TRBV12-3 or TRBV12-4 and TRBJ2-5; possible D gene TRBD2, 5 bases. The J call may be incorrect, as the DNA end agrees better with TRBJ2-7. The CDR3 contains 16 residues. CDR3 sequence reads: CASSATLGRGNYEQYF. DNA of the CDR3: TGTGCCAGCAGTGCCACCCTTGGACGGGGAAACTACGAGCAGTACTTC.

The J gene is TRBJ2-1, the V gene TRBV7-6, with 8 nucleotides matching TRBD2. J gave up 4 bases and V 5 bases, and 7 bases lay outside the gene matches. The CDR3 covers 15 residues. CDR1 and CDR2 (germline): SGHVS, FNYEAQ. This CDR3 is CASSPPGGGYNEQFF. CDR3 nucleotide sequence: TGTGCCAGCAGCCCCCCCGGGGGGGGGTACAATGAGCAGTTCTTC.

This clonotype was seen only a few times. V usage is TRBV5-5 and J usage is TRBJ2-1; TRBD2 matches at 7 bases. Looked up from germline, CDR1 is SGHKS and CDR2 is YYEKEE (reference sequence). V gave up 5 bases and J gave up 9 bases; unmatched junction bases: 11. CDR3 length: 14 amino acids. The CDR3 DNA is TGTGCCAGCAGTTCCCCTGGGGGGGGGTTTGAGCAGTTCTTC. Its protein is CASSSPGGGFEQFF.

This chain links TRBV27 with TRBJ2-1; weak D call: TRBD2 (5 bases). Per the germline V gene, CDR1 is MNHEY and CDR2 is SMNVEV (reference sequence). V was shortened by 6 bases and J by 0 bases, with 15 bases between the two germline ends. This CDR3 is built from 16 residues. As DNA, the CDR3 is TGTGCCAGCAGCCCCCCCGGGGTCAGCTCCTACAATGAGCAGTTCTTC. This encodes CASSPPGVSSYNEQFF.

The genes are TRBV10-3 and TRBJ1-2, with 7 bases that match TRBD1. The CDR3 totals 12 residues. The germline CDR1 and CDR2 sequences are ENHRY and SYGVKD. The junction had 6 bases not matched to a gene; V was cut back by 10 bases and J by 4 bases. The CDR3 coding sequence is TGTGCCACCTCACAGGGGTCCTATGGCTACACCTTC. Its translation: CATSQGSYGYTF.

The chain couples TRBV7-3 to TRBJ2-3; weak D call: TRBD2 (7 bases). Trimming removed 4 bases from V and 0 bases from J, with 11 bases in between. This CDR3 contains 15 residues. CDR1 SGHTA and CDR2 FQGTGA come from the germline V gene. CDR3 nucleotide sequence: TGTGCCAGCAGCTGGGAGGGGGGAAGCACAGATACGCAGTATTTT. Amino acid sequence: CASSWEGGSTDTQYF.

The gene calls are TRBV29-1 and TRBJ1-2; the D is unclear. This CDR3 region has 12 residues. In germline, CDR1 is SQVTM, CDR2 ANQGSEA. V dropped 7 bases and J dropped 5 bases, with 14 bases sitting between them. Here the CDR3 DNA reads TGCAGCGCGAAGACTTACCTATATGGCTACACCTTC. Translating gives CSAKTYLYGYTF.

This clonotype has just a few counts. The V and J genes are TRBV6-5 and TRBJ2-1; tentatively, D is TRBD1 (5 bases). Per the germline V gene, CDR1 is MNHEY and CDR2 is SVGAGI. V lost 1 base and J lost 0, with 10 bases in between. The CDR3 runs 16 residues. Here the CDR3 reads CASSYWTPGSYNEQFF. The CDR3 DNA sequence: TGTGCCAGCAGTTACTGGACACCGGGCTCCTACAATGAGCAGTTCTTC.

Concerning this clonotype itself: The junction departs from germline at one end; a sequencing error may be responsible. The rearrangement uses TRBV10-3 and TRBJ2-5; D possibly uses TRBD1 or TRBD2 (5 bases each). CDR3 length: 12 residues. Germline-derived CDR1 and CDR2 are ENHRY and SYGVKD. CDR3 in amino acids: CAISDGAFEQYF. The CDR3 nucleotides read TGTGCCATTAGTGACGGGGCCTTTGAGCAGTACTTC.